This TCR beta chain stems from a study of vaccination effects on CD4 cells after COVID-19. Study-wide context: Every participant took two doses of the BNT162b2 or mRNA-1273 vaccine.

Cells that had been cultured for 10 days were the source of isolated CD4+ T cells. None of the vaccinated had previously contracted SARS-CoV-2, and their nucleocapsid antibodies tested negative. This CDR3 has 18 residues. Germline-derived CDR1 and CDR2 are SGHRS and YFSETQ. J lost 4 bases, V lost 0 bases, and 5 bases had no gene match. This clone appeared a single time. What it binds is unknown. Measured with immunoSEQ multiplex PCR; TCRdb has only the in-frame clones, and not every one. The sample contains tens of thousands of clones, around 73% of which appear only once. The chain uses TRBV5-1 and TRBJ2-6, with 12 bases fitting TRBD1. Here the sequenced sample was CD4+ T cells from PBMCs cultured without peptide, taken before COVID-19 vaccination. The clonotype originates from a human donor who received a COVID-19 vaccine. CDR3 protein: CASSLAGQGARGANVLTF. The DNA for the CDR3 is TGCGCCAGCAGCTTGGCGGGACAGGGGGCGCGAGGGGCCAACGTCCTGACTTTC.